The source of this T cell receptor (beta chain) is a study of glioma-infiltrating T cells after dendritic cell vaccination. At the level of the study: Glioblastoma patients came from Phase I and II dendritic cell vaccination trials. Autologous tumor lysate-pulsed dendritic cell vaccination was given between the early 2000s and the early 2010s.

Input was 2 ug genomic DNA, or all available if less. Amplification used 60 V beta primers and 13 J beta primers. TCRdb's copy holds only in-frame clones and misses some; the assay was immunoSEQ multiplex PCR. The table has about 92,000 clones, over 75% seen once. The origin of this receptor is a human donor with glioblastoma. The sample in question was blood, obtained before dendritic cell vaccination.

CDR3 protein: CASSLSYRVTKETQYF. In nucleotides, the CDR3 is TGTGCCAGCAGTTTATCGTACAGGGTTACCAAAGAGACCCAGTACTTC. The rearrangement uses TRBV27 and TRBJ2-5, with TRBD1 as a possible D gene (6 bases). CDR3 length: 16 amino acids. Germline lookup yields CDR1 MNHEY and CDR2 SMNVEV (reference sequence). V was trimmed by 0 bases and J by 3 bases, leaving 14 bases between them.